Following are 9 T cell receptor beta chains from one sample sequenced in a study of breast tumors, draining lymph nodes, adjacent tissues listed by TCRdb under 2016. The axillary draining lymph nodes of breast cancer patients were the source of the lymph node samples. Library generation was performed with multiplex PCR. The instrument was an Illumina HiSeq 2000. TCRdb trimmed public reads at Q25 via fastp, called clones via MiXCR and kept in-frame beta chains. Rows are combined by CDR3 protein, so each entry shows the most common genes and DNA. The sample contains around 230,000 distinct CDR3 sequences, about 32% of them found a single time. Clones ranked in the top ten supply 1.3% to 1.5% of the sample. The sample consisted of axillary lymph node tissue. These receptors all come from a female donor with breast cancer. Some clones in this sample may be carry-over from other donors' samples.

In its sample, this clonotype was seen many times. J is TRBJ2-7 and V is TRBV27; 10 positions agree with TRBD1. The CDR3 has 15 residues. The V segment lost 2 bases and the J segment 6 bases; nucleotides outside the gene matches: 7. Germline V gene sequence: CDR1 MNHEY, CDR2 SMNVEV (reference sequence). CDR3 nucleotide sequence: TGTGCCAGCAGTTTAGCAGGGACAGGGGCTCGCGAGCAGTACTTC. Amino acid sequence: CASSLAGTGAREQYF.

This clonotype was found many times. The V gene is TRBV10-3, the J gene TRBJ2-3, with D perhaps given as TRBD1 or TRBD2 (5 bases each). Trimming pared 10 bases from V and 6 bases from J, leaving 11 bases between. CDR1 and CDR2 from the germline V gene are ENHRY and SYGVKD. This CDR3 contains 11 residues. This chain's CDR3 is CATGKGDTQYF. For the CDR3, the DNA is TGTGCCACCGGGAAGGGGGATACGCAGTATTTT.

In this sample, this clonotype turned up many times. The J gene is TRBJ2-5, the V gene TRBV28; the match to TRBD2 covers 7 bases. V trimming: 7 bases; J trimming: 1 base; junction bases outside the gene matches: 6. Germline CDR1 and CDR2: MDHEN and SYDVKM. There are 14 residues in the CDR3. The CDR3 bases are TGTGCCAGCACCGATAGGGAGGGCCAAGAGACCCAGTACTTC. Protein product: CASTDREGQETQYF.

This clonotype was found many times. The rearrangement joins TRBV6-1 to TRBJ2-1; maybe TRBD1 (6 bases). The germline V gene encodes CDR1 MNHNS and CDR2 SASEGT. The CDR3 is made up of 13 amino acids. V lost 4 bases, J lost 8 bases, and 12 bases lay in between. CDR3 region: CASSAVQGDEQFF. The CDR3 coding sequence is TGTGCCAGCAGTGCAGTACAGGGAGATGAGCAGTTCTTC.

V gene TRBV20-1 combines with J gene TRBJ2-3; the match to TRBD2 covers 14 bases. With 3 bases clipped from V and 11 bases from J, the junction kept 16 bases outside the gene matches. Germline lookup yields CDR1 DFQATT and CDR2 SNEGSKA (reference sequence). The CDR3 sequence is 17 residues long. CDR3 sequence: CSASYSRRTSGRFEQYF. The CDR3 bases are TGCAGTGCTAGCTACAGCCGACGGACTAGCGGGAGGTTTGAGCAGTATTTT.

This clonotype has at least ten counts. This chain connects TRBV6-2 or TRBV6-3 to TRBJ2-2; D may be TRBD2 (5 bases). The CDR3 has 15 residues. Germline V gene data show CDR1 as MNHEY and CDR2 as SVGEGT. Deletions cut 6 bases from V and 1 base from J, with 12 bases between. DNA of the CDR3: TGTGCCAGCAGCAAGACTACACGGAACACCGGGGAGCTGTTTTTT. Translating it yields CASSKTTRNTGELFF.

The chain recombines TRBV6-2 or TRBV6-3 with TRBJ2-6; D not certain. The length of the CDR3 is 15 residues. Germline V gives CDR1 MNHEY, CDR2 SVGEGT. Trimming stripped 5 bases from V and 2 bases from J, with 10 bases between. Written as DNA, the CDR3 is TGTGCCAGCAGTCACCGCTTTACTGGGGCCAACGTCCTGACTTTC. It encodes CASSHRFTGANVLTF.

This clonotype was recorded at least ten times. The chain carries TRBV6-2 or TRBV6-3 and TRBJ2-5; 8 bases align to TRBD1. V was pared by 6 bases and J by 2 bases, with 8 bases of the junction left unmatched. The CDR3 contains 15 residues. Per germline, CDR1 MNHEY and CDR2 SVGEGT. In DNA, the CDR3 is TGTGCCAGCAGCGTCACAGGGGGAGTTCAAGAGACCCAGTACTTC. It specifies CASSVTGGVQETQYF.

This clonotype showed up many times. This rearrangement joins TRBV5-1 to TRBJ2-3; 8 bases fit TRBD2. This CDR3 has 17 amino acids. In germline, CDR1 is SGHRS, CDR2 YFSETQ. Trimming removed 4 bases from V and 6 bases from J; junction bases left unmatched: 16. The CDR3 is CASSEQLGGRSLDTQYF. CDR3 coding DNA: TGCGCCAGCAGCGAACAATTGGGCGGGAGGTCGCTCGATACGCAGTATTTT.